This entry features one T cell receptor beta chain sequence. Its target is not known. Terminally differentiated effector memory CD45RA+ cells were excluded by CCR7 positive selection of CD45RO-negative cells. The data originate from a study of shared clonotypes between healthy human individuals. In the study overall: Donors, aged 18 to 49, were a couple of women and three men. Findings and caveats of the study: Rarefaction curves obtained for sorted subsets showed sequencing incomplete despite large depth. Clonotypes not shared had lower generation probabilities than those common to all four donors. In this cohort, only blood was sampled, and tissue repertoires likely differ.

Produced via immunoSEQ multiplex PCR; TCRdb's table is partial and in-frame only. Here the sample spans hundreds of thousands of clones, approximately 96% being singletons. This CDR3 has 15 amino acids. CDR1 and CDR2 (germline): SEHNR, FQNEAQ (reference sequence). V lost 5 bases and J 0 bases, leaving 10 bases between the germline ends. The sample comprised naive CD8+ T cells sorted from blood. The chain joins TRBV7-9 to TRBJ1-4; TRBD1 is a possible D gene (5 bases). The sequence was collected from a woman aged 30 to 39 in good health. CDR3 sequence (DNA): TGTGCCAGCAGCCAAAGGGGTACAACTAATGAAAAACTGTTTTTT. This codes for CASSQRGTTNEKLFF.